The source of this T cell receptor beta chain is a study of OX40 agonist ivuxolimab in advanced cancers. Study summary: A history of anti-PD-1, anti-PD-L1 or anti-CTLA-4 therapy was acceptable, and approximately 40% had some. Three patients got partial responses; one had hepatocellular carcinoma and two had cutaneous melanoma.

The repertoire was sequenced with immunoSEQ multiplex PCR; TCRdb's copy has only in-frame clones and lacks some. This sample has roughly 50,000 clones, with around four fifths found just once. Trimming at V came to 6 bases and at J to 6 bases, leaving 6 bases not matched to a gene. The CDR3 is 13 residues long. The germline gives CDR1 MDHEN, CDR2 SYDVKM. This chain connects TRBV28 to TRBJ2-3, with TRBD2 matching 7 bases. The receptor was derived from an adult with an advanced solid tumor such as melanoma, head and neck, liver or kidney cancer. Source: CD4+ or CD8+ T cells sorted from blood, taken in a trial of the OX40 agonist ivuxolimab. The CDR3 loop reads CASRPTSADTQYF. DNA for the CDR3: TGTGCCAGCAGGCCTACTAGCGCGGATACGCAGTATTTT.